These T cell receptor beta chains were read from a single sample in a study of radiation and T cells in renal cell carcinoma. Repertoires were generated with immunoSEQ multiplex PCR, while TCRdb's copy carries only in-frame clones and drops some. The sample includes about 150,000 clones, roughly 90% of them seen just once. The sequencing here drew on blood, taken from a patient whose treatment included radiotherapy and nephrectomy. Every receptor here comes from a woman between 50 and 59 years old with renal cell carcinoma. Both conserved end residues are part of each CDR3. Each record gives: D gene, V gene, J gene, clone size, CDR3 protein, CDR3 DNA. The D gene is left open where the match is weak. Clone size is given for some rows only: seen once, a few or many times, or a class if the clone is expanded.

d_call: TRBD2; v_call: TRBV7-6; j_call: TRBJ2-7; clone_size: NA; cdr3_aa: CASSLARGGGANEQYF; cdr3_nt: TGTGCCAGCAGCTTAGCGCGAGGCGGGGGGGCGAACGAGCAGTACTTC
d_call: TRBD1; v_call: TRBV5-6; j_call: TRBJ2-4; clone_size: NA; cdr3_aa: CASSLGGTVIIGDIQYF; cdr3_nt: TGTGCCAGCAGCTTGGGGGGGACAGTTATCATCGGTGACATTCAGTACTTC
d_call: TRBD1; v_call: TRBV30; j_call: TRBJ1-1; clone_size: NA; cdr3_aa: CAWSARGRGRGNTEAFF; cdr3_nt: TGTGCCTGGAGTGCCCGGGGCAGGGGGAGGGGGAACACTGAAGCTTTCTTT
d_call: NA; v_call: TRBV11-3; j_call: TRBJ1-1; clone_size: NA; cdr3_aa: CASSLGTMNTEAFF; cdr3_nt: TGTGCCAGCTCCCTCGGTACCATGAACACTGAAGCTTTCTTT
d_call: NA; v_call: TRBV7-9; j_call: TRBJ2-2; clone_size: NA; cdr3_aa: CASSLDSPLPTTGELFF; cdr3_nt: TGTGCCAGCAGCTTAGACTCGCCCCTCCCAACCACCGGGGAGCTGTTTTTT
d_call: NA; v_call: TRBV18; j_call: TRBJ2-1; clone_size: few; cdr3_aa: CASSPVRGPEQFF; cdr3_nt: TGTGCCAGCTCCCCCGTGAGGGGTCCTGAGCAGTTCTTC
d_call: TRBD2; v_call: TRBV9; j_call: TRBJ2-7; clone_size: once; cdr3_aa: CASSVGASGGFFSYEQYF; cdr3_nt: TGTGCCAGCAGCGTAGGAGCTAGCGGGGGTTTCTTCTCCTACGAGCAGTACTTC
d_call: TRBD1; v_call: TRBV5-4; j_call: TRBJ2-7; clone_size: NA; cdr3_aa: CASSLGQQGAIYEQYF; cdr3_nt: TGTGCCAGCAGCTTGGGACAACAGGGGGCCATCTACGAGCAGTACTTC
d_call: NA; v_call: TRBV19; j_call: TRBJ1-2; clone_size: NA; cdr3_aa: CASQDTTAPYGYTF; cdr3_nt: TGTGCCAGCCAGGACACAACCGCCCCCTATGGCTACACCTTC
d_call: NA; v_call: TRBV5-5; j_call: TRBJ2-3; clone_size: NA; cdr3_aa: CASSLADTQYF; cdr3_nt: TGTGCCAGCAGCTTGGCAGATACGCAGTATTTT
d_call: NA; v_call: TRBV5-1; j_call: TRBJ1-2; clone_size: NA; cdr3_aa: CASSLAGGRNYGYTF; cdr3_nt: TGCGCCAGCAGCTTGGCGGGGGGTCGTAACTATGGCTACACCTTC
d_call: TRBD1; v_call: TRBV10-2; j_call: TRBJ2-7; clone_size: NA; cdr3_aa: CASSLGQGLGGEQYF; cdr3_nt: TGCGCCAGCAGCCTGGGACAGGGGTTGGGCGGCGAGCAGTACTTC
d_call: NA; v_call: TRBV4-3; j_call: TRBJ2-1; clone_size: NA; cdr3_aa: CASSQEILAPNEQFF; cdr3_nt: TGCGCCAGCAGCCAAGAAATTCTAGCGCCCAATGAGCAGTTCTTC
d_call: NA; v_call: TRBV5-1; j_call: TRBJ2-2; clone_size: NA; cdr3_aa: CASSLDRSLPGTNAANTGELFF; cdr3_nt: TGCGCCAGCAGCTTGGACCGCTCCCTCCCGGGGACAAACGCGGCGAACACCGGGGAGCTGTTTTTT
d_call: TRBD2; v_call: TRBV4-1; j_call: TRBJ2-3; clone_size: NA; cdr3_aa: CASSQERLAGDTDTQYF; cdr3_nt: TGCGCCAGCAGCCAAGAAAGACTAGCGGGGGACACAGATACGCAGTATTTT
d_call: NA; v_call: TRBV25-1; j_call: TRBJ2-1; clone_size: NA; cdr3_aa: CASSDPGAASSYNEQFF; cdr3_nt: TGTGCCAGCAGTGACCCGGGGGCGGCGAGCTCCTACAATGAGCAGTTCTTC
d_call: NA; v_call: TRBV19; j_call: TRBJ2-2; clone_size: few; cdr3_aa: CASSPTQFTGELFF; cdr3_nt: TGTGCCAGTAGTCCTACGCAGTTCACCGGGGAGCTGTTTTTT
d_call: NA; v_call: TRBV7-9; j_call: TRBJ1-4; clone_size: NA; cdr3_aa: CASSLVGEKLFF; cdr3_nt: TGTGCCAGCAGCTTAGTGGGTGAAAAACTGTTTTTT
d_call: NA; v_call: TRBV6-1; j_call: TRBJ1-5; clone_size: few; cdr3_aa: CASSTGVEQPQHF; cdr3_nt: TGTGCCAGTTCGACCGGGGTAGAACAGCCCCAGCATTTT
d_call: TRBD1; v_call: TRBV6-5; j_call: TRBJ1-1; clone_size: NA; cdr3_aa: CASRMDRTNTEAFF; cdr3_nt: TGTGCCAGCAGGATGGACAGGACGAACACTGAAGCTTTCTTT
d_call: NA; v_call: TRBV6-5; j_call: TRBJ2-1; clone_size: once; cdr3_aa: CASSYDRSDNEQFF; cdr3_nt: TGTGCCAGCAGTTATGACAGGAGCGACAATGAGCAGTTCTTC
d_call: NA; v_call: TRBV19; j_call: TRBJ2-5; clone_size: few; cdr3_aa: CASSYRVRETQYF; cdr3_nt: TGTGCCAGTAGCTACAGGGTACGGGAGACCCAGTACTTC
d_call: TRBD1; v_call: TRBV9; j_call: TRBJ2-1; clone_size: NA; cdr3_aa: CASSAGTGAQGEQFF; cdr3_nt: TGTGCCAGCAGCGCCGGGACAGGGGCGCAAGGAGAGCAGTTCTTC
d_call: NA; v_call: TRBV11-2; j_call: TRBJ1-5; clone_size: few; cdr3_aa: CASSLAVRGQPQHF; cdr3_nt: TGTGCCAGCAGCTTAGCGGTCCGGGGACAGCCCCAGCATTTT